These 7 T cell receptor beta chains originate from one sample sequenced in a study of cytomegalovirus exposure and HLA in healthy donors. Primers: 60 Vbeta forward and 13 Jbeta reverse. Some clones are missing from TCRdb's copy, which holds only in-frame ones; the method was immunoSEQ multiplex PCR. The sample records approximately 170,000 clones, over 80% being singletons. Sequenced material: PBMCs. The source is a woman aged 45-60 years in good health and CMV-seropositive.

This rearrangement joins TRBV30 to TRBJ1-5; 7 positions match TRBD1. Unmatched junction bases numbered 5, after V lost 2 bases and J lost 7 bases. Germline CDR1 is GTSNPN and CDR2 is SVGIG (reference sequence). The CDR3 runs 13 residues. CDR3 coding DNA: TGTGCCTGGAGTTCCTCAGGGGGACAGCCCCAGCATTTT. Its protein product is CAWSSSGGQPQHF.

The chain uses TRBV11-2 and TRBJ2-3; 8 positions agree with TRBD1. Trimming took 6 bases from V and 4 from J; bases not matched to a gene: 15. Germline CDR1 SGHAT, CDR2 FQNNGV. CDR3 size: 17 residues. The CDR3 reads CASSAAPPGRGPDTQYF. Here the CDR3 DNA reads TGTGCCAGCAGTGCCGCACCGCCAGGCAGGGGGCCAGATACGCAGTATTTT.

CDR3 region: CASSSLGTAPYEQYF. The CDR3 DNA reads as TGTGCCAGCAGCTCCCTTGGGACAGCTCCTTACGAGCAGTACTTC. The genes are TRBV11-2 and TRBJ2-7; 7 nucleotides match TRBD1. Germline trimming cut 4 bases from V and 4 bases from J; bases unmatched to any gene: 10. CDR1 is SGHAT, CDR2 FQNNGV, per germline. This CDR3 has 15 amino acids.

The chain carries TRBV19 and TRBJ2-5, with D hard to call. CDR1 and CDR2 from the germline V gene are LNHDA and SQIVND (reference sequence). V was pared by 8 bases and J by 4 bases, with 11 bases between. The CDR3 is 12 amino acids. The CDR3 DNA is TGTGCCAGTGGGCAGGCCGCAGAGACCCAGTACTTC. Its translation: CASGQAAETQYF.

The V call is TRBV6-4, the J call TRBJ2-7; the match to TRBD1 covers 9 bases. Germline CDR1 is MRHNA and CDR2 is SNTAGT. The junction had 18 bases not matched to a gene; V was cut back by 3 bases and J by 6 bases. The CDR3 has 18 residues. CDR3 sequence reads: CASSEIERTGVSLREQYF. In DNA, the CDR3 is TGTGCCAGCAGTGAAATAGAGAGGACAGGGGTCTCATTGCGCGAGCAGTACTTC.

The rearrangement joins TRBV4-3 to TRBJ2-7; no clear D. The germline V and J ends were trimmed by 1 base and 0 bases, with 7 bases remaining between them. The CDR3 length is 14 residues. CDR1 is LGHNA and CDR2 is YSLEER in the germline V gene. The CDR3, as DNA: TGCGCCAGCAGCCAAGGCCAGGCCTCCTACGAGCAGTACTTC. It is translated as CASSQGQASYEQYF.

The CDR3 DNA reads as TGTGCCAGCAGTTTCGGCAGGGACAGGGGGCGAGAAAAACTGTTTTTT. This gives the protein CASSFGRDRGREKLFF. V and J are TRBV28 and TRBJ1-4, with 12 bases identical to TRBD1. This CDR3 is built from 16 residues. Unmatched junction bases numbered 7, after V lost 3 bases and J lost 8 bases. Germline lookup yields CDR1 MDHEN and CDR2 SYDVKM.